This T cell receptor (beta chain) was sequenced for a study of blood T cell repertoires in COVID-19. Original handling: By means of reference gene primer amplification, nucleated cell counts were estimated. Here immunoSEQ multiplex PCR was the method, and the copy in TCRdb shows in-frame clones only, minus some. The D gene and trimming were derived from the DNA, and the V and J assignments and clone size from that table. Here the sample spans approximately 350,000 clones, about nine tenths being singletons. The CDR3 has 13 residues. Germline V CDR1 and CDR2: SQVTM, ANQGSEA. The germline V and J ends were trimmed by 4 bases and 3 bases, with 12 bases remaining between them. During active infection, Seattle patients enrolled and were then monitored through disease.

The chain carries TRBV29-1 and TRBJ1-1; tentative D call: TRBD1 (5 bases). The clonotype originates from a woman aged 65 to 85 with COVID-19, enrolled during active disease. The sequenced sample consisted of peripheral blood. The CDR3 loop reads CSVGHQGDTEAFF. The CDR3 coding sequence is TGCAGCGTTGGCCACCAAGGGGACACTGAAGCTTTCTTT.